This T cell receptor (beta chain) comes out of a study of early T cells in non-severe SARS-CoV-2 infection. On this clonotype itself: No antigen is known for it.

Separate cDNA molecules each had unique molecular identifiers attached to them. In TCRdb, the 5' RACE reads were re-called with MiXCR into one record per CDR3 protein. The profile shows about 56,000 distinct CDR3 sequences, under 12% of them singletons. Study-wide results and limits: VDJdb matching skewed toward anti-spike CD8 responses, missing private and CD4 specificities.

The germline V gene encodes CDR1 PRHDT and CDR2 FYEKMQ (reference sequence). This CDR3 is 15 amino acids long. Trimming took 4 bases from V and 2 from J, leaving 15 bases between them. The sample was whole blood. The chain combines TRBV13 with TRBJ2-7; D might be TRBD2 (6 bases). The receptor was isolated from an adult who was a healthcare worker with PCR-confirmed SARS-CoV-2 infection or an uninfected control (not recorded which). CDR3 sequence (DNA): TGTGCCAGCAGCTCAAGGTCTAGCGACACCTACGAGCAGTACTTC. Translation gives CASSSRSSDTYEQYF.